This T cell receptor beta chain was captured by sequencing in a study of control samples from healthy donors and cancer patients. Here immunoSEQ multiplex PCR was the method, and the copy in TCRdb shows in-frame clones only, minus some. The data show approximately 130,000 clones, with more than 70% seen just once and around 40% held by the top ten. Source material: blood. This TCR was sampled from a man aged 45-65 years in good health.

For the CDR3, the DNA is TGTGCCAGCAGTGAAATTCGGACAGGGGTGGGCTATGGCTACACCTTC. This codes for CASSEIRTGVGYGYTF. The chain joins TRBV6-1 to TRBJ1-2; 9 positions match TRBD1. CDR1 and CDR2 from the germline V gene are MNHNS and SASEGT. The CDR3 has 16 amino acids. Trimming removed 2 bases from V and 4 bases from J; junction bases left unmatched: 8.